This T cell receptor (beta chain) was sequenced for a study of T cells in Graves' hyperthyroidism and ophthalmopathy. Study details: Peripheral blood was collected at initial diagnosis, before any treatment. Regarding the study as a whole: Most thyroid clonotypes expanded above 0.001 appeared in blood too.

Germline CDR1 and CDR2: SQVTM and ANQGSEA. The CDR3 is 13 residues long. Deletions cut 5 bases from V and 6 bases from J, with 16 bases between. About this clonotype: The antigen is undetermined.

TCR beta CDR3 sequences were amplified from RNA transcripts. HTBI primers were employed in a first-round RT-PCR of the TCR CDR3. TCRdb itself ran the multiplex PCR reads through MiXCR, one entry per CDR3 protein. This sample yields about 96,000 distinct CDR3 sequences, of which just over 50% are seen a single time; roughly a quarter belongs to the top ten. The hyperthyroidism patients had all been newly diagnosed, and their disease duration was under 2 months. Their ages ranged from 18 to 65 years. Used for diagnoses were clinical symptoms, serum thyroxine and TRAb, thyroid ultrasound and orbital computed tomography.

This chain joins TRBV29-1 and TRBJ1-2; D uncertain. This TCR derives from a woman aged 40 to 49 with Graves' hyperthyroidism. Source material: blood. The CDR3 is CSVIYPGLNGYTF. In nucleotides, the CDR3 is TGCAGCGTTATCTATCCGGGTCTAAATGGCTACACCTTC.